This TCR beta chain was documented in a study of T-cell reconstitution after alpha-beta-depleted transplantation in children (dated by TCRdb to about 2016). About the study as a whole: The study quantitatively tracked T-cell immune reconstitution after TCRalphabeta/CD19-depleted allogeneic hematopoietic cell transplantation in children using TCR repertoire profiling.

In its sample, this clonotype was seen many times. Its antigen has not been determined. Base qualities are missing; no much larger clone stands one base away. From the cysteine through the phenylalanine, the CDR3 covers 14 amino acids. CDR3 DNA is the only sequence kept; it has 42 bases, read in frame from the first base. As encoded in the germline V gene (reference sequence), CDR1 is SGHKS while CDR2 is YYEKEE. V is clipped by 0 bases and J by 5 bases, and the sequence between their germline boundaries is 11 bases long. Overall study outcomes, separate from this receptor: The apparently early recovery of alphabetaT-cell counts about two months after transplant reportedly depended on only several hundred rapidly expanded clones that came from non-depleted graft cells. In some patients, high TCRbeta diversity at day 60 was attributed to recipient T cells and intrathymic progenitors that had survived conditioning. Over the following months the frequencies of hyperexpanded clones went down, and after one year T-cell counts and TCRbeta diversity were mostly credited to newly produced T cells.

The library was prepared using PCR. Sequencing was performed on an Illumina HiSeq 2500. TCR library preparation used molecular barcoding, with unique molecular identifiers applied to normalize quantification of the TCRbeta repertoire. Using fastp trimming at Q25 and MiXCR clonotype assembly, TCRdb reanalyzed the public sequencing data and kept in-frame beta chains. Entries are consolidated by CDR3 protein sequence, retaining the most common genes and DNA. The sample profile shows 90,000 to 120,000 distinct CDR3 sequences; around 6.4% of them were found once. In total, the top ten clones hold roughly 25% of the sample. The sample's treatment or condition label, in plain terms: allogeneic hematopoietic cell transplantation with graft depleted of TCRalphabeta T cells and CD19 B cells. TCRalphabeta/CD19-depleted allogeneic hematopoietic cell grafts were given to the transplant recipients, all of whom were children.

The V and J segments used are TRBV5-5 and TRBJ2-5, with no confidently assigned D gene. The input for sequencing was PBMCs, mostly from graft donor cells, taken 360 days after TCRalphabeta/CD19-depleted stem cell transplant. This receptor was taken from a male patient aged 2-10 years who had a stem cell transplant for acute lymphoblastic leukemia, so the T cells may come from the graft donor. The DNA sequence reads TGTGCCAGCAGCTTGGCCGGCAGGACGGAGACCCAGTACTTC. Its protein is CASSLAGRTETQYF.